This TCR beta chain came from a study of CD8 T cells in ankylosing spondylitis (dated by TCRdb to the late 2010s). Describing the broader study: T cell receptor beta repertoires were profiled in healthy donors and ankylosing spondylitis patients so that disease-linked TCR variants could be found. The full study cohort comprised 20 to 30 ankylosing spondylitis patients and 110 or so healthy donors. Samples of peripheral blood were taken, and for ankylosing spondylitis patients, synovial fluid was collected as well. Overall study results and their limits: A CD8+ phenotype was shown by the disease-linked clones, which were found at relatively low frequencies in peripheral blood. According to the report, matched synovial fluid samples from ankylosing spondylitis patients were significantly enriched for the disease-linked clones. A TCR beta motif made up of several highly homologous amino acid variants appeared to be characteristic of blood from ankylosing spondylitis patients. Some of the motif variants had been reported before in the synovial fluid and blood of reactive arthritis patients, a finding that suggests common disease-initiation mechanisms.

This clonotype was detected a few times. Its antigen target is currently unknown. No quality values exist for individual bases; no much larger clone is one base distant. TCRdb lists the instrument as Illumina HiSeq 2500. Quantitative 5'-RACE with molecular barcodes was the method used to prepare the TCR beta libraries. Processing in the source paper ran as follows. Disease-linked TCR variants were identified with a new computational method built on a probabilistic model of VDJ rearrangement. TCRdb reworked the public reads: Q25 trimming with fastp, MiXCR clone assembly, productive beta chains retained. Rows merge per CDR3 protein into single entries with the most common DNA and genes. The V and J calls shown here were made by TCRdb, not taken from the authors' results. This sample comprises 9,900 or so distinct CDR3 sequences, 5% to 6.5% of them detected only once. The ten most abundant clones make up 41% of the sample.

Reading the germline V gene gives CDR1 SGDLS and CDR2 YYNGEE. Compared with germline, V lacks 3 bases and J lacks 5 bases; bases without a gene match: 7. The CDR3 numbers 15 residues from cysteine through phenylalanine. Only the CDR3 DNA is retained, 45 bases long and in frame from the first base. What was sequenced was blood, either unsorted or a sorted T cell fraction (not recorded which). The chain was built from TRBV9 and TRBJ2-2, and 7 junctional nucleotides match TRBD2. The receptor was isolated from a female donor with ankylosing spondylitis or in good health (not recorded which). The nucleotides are TGTGCCAGCAGCGGAGGGACTACCGGTACCGGGGAGCTGTTTTTT. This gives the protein CASSGGTTGTGELFF.